This T cell receptor (beta chain) was recovered during a study of blood T cell repertoires in COVID-19. The repertoire was sequenced with immunoSEQ multiplex PCR; TCRdb's copy has only in-frame clones and lacks some. The sample contains fewer than 150,000 clones, just under 85% of which appear only once. This clone has more than one count but fewer than ten. CDR1 MGHDK and CDR2 SYGVNS come from the germline V gene. The CDR3 has 16 residues. The V end lost 4 bases, the J end lost 9 bases, and 24 bases lay between the germline ends. The chain recombines TRBV25-1 with TRBJ1-1; D may be TRBD1 (6 bases). Sequencing was performed on peripheral blood. The receptor was isolated from a woman aged 45-59 years with acute or convalescent COVID-19. The CDR3 DNA follows: TGTGCCAGCAGTGGAACAATACAGGGTTTAGGGGTGCAAGCTTTCTTT. Its protein product is CASSGTIQGLGVQAFF.